This T cell receptor beta chain was obtained from a study of a mutant IDH1 vaccine in newly diagnosed glioma. At the level of the study: Radiotherapy, temozolomide, or both had been given previously, and both were given to most. Overall study results and limits: Pseudoprogression showed no apparent link to changes in top peripheral T cell clonotypes.

Sample time point: baseline, week 1 (first vaccination visit). The treatment: pre-vaccination baseline after standard-of-care therapy. Each tumor in the donors was a new WHO grade 3 or 4 astrocytoma, IDH1-mutant and ATRX-lost. Remarks on this clone: Its antigen is unknown.

The repertoire was sequenced with immunoSEQ multiplex PCR; TCRdb's copy has only in-frame clones and lacks some. Here the sample spans tens of thousands of clones, more than 90% being singletons. Unmatched junction bases numbered 6, after V lost 4 bases and J lost 8 bases. The CDR3 has 14 residues. Germline V lookup: CDR1 GTSNPN, CDR2 SVGIG (reference sequence). Here the sequenced sample was PBMCs, taken from a glioma patient treated with radiotherapy, temozolomide or both. This chain uses TRBV30 with TRBJ1-6; 9 positions match TRBD1. This sequence was found in a man aged 50 or older with glioma. CDR3 sequence (DNA): TGTGCCTGGAATCAGGGACAGGGTTATTCACCCCTCCACTTT. It yields the protein CAWNQGQGYSPLHF.